The clone carrying this T cell receptor beta chain has a count of ten or more. Its target is not known. This entry is derived from a study of human T cells and chemical hapten exposure. Overall study context: Small discrepancies in pooled library volume mainly accounted for the varying TCR yields per sample. General observations from the study: Sensitizing with DPC caused no change in TCRs above 1 in 1000 frequency.

MiXCR, applied by TCRdb to the RACE reads, yields one record per CDR3 protein. Here the sample spans about 84,000 distinct CDR3 sequences, about 9.4% being singletons. The CDR3 has 14 residues. CDR1 is MNHEY, CDR2 SVGEGT, per germline. The ends were cut back, 0 bases at V and 7 bases at J, with 12 bases in the middle. Time point indicated: patch test 2, 6 weeks after DPC sensitization. Noted treatment: therapeutic diphenylcyclopropenone sensitization with weekly scalp DPC. V usage is TRBV6-2 or TRBV6-3 and J usage is TRBJ1-1, with D hard to call. The receptor was isolated from a woman aged 50 to 60 with alopecia areata. Some clones in this sample may be carry-over from other donors' samples. The sample was whole blood, taken in connection with sensitization to the hapten diphenylcyclopropenone (DPC). CDR3 sequence (DNA): TGTGCCAGCAGTTACTCGATAGAGGCGGATGAAGCTTTCTTT. Translating it yields CASSYSIEADEAFF.